These 16 T cell receptor beta chains share one sample of origin, sequenced in a study of control samples from healthy donors and cancer patients. Generated by immunoSEQ multiplex PCR, the TCRdb table keeps only in-frame clones and is missing some. The profile covers 150,000 to 200,000 clones, with 93% appearing a single time and 4.1% taken by the ten largest. Material for sequencing was blood. Source of these receptors: a woman aged 55-70 years in good health.

This clone has a handful of counts. V is TRBV29-1 and J is TRBJ1-1; tentatively, D is TRBD1 (6 bases). The CDR3 extends over 14 amino acids. V shed 4 bases and J shed 2 bases, with 14 bases lying between them. From germline, CDR1 is SQVTM and CDR2 ANQGSEA. The CDR3 protein is CSVGEGGSNTEAFF. CDR3 coding DNA: TGCAGCGTTGGAGAAGGGGGTAGCAACACTGAAGCTTTCTTT. The whole variable domain, filled in from reference TRBV29-1 and TRBJ1-1, reads SAVISQKPSRDICQRGTSLTIQCQVDSQVTMMFWYRQQPGQSLTLIATANQGSEATYESGFVIDKFPISRPNLTFSTLTVSNMSPEDSSIYLCSVGEGGSNTEAFFGQGTRLTVV.

The chain uses TRBV11-2 and TRBJ2-7, with TRBD2 identical over 9 bases. The ends lost 4 bases at V and 5 bases at J; junction bases unmatched: 9. Germline CDR1 SGHAT, CDR2 FQNNGV. The CDR3 has 15 amino acids. This chain's CDR3 is CASSYNLAGGHEQYF. The DNA for the CDR3 is TGTGCCAGCAGCTATAATTTGGCGGGGGGGCACGAGCAGTACTTC.

The chain is built from TRBV5-1 and TRBJ2-1; TRBD2 aligns across 15 bases. CDR3 length: 17 amino acids. Per germline, CDR1 SGHRS and CDR2 YFSETQ. The V gene end was trimmed by 4 bases and the J gene end by 1 base; junction bases not matched to a gene: 3. CDR3 loop: CASSRGLAGGSYNEQFF. As DNA, the CDR3 is TGCGCCAGCAGCAGGGGACTAGCGGGGGGATCCTACAATGAGCAGTTCTTC.

This chain links TRBV19 with TRBJ1-2, with 7 positions matching TRBD1. Trimming at V came to 4 bases and at J to 7 bases, leaving 3 bases not matched to a gene. Germline V gives CDR1 LNHDA, CDR2 SQIVND (reference sequence). There are 12 residues in the CDR3. CDR3 in DNA: TGTGCCAGTAGTAGGGACAGCCTTGGCTACACCTTC. Protein sequence: CASSRDSLGYTF. Combining the CDR3 with reference TRBV19 and TRBJ1-2 gives the whole variable domain DGGITQSPKYLFRKEGQNVTLSCEQNLNHDAMYWYRQDPGQGLRLIYYSQIVNDFQKGDIAEGYSVSREKKESFPLTVTSAQKNPTAFYLCASSRDSLGYTFGSGTRLTVV.

The rearrangement joins TRBV12-3 or TRBV12-4 to TRBJ1-1, with D unclear. V was shortened by 2 bases and J by 5 bases, with 9 bases between the two germline ends. There are 13 residues in the CDR3. This chain's CDR3 is CASSLLTDTEAFF. CDR3 sequence (DNA): TGTGCCAGCAGTTTATTAACAGATACTGAAGCTTTCTTT.

This clone was observed a few times. The chain is built from TRBV19 and TRBJ2-7; TRBD2 matches at 8 bases. Germline trimming cut 4 bases from V and 0 bases from J; bases unmatched to any gene: 11. The CDR3 extends over 17 amino acids. Germline-derived CDR1 and CDR2 are LNHDA and SQIVND (reference sequence). The CDR3 DNA reads as TGTGCCAGTAGTAGAGTCCGGGAGGGATCAAGCTCCTACGAGCAGTACTTC. Translated: CASSRVREGSSSYEQYF. The full variable domain, with the rest looked up from reference TRBV19 and TRBJ2-7, is DGGITQSPKYLFRKEGQNVTLSCEQNLNHDAMYWYRQDPGQGLRLIYYSQIVNDFQKGDIAEGYSVSREKKESFPLTVTSAQKNPTAFYLCASSRVREGSSSYEQYFGPGTRLTVT.

The chain uses TRBV10-3 and TRBJ2-5; 14 positions match TRBD2. The CDR3 totals 15 residues. The trim removed 4 bases at V and 2 bases at J, leaving 0 bases unmatched. Germline V gene data show CDR1 as ENHRY and CDR2 as SYGVKD. CDR3 sequence: CAISGTSGGQETQYF. As DNA, the CDR3 is TGTGCCATCAGTGGGACTAGCGGGGGGCAAGAGACCCAGTACTTC.

V gene TRBV27 combines with J gene TRBJ1-5; D is unresolved. Trimming removed 8 bases from V and 4 bases from J, with 12 bases in between. The germline V gene encodes CDR1 MNHEY and CDR2 SMNVEV (reference sequence). CDR3 length: 13 amino acids. CDR3: CASSVSRNQPQHF. CDR3 DNA sequence: TGTGCCAGCTCGGTGAGTCGAAATCAGCCCCAGCATTTT.

This chain links TRBV2 with TRBJ2-2; the D is unclear. The germline gives CDR1 SNHLY, CDR2 FYNNEI. The CDR3 covers 13 residues. V lost 7 bases, J lost 6 bases, and 12 bases lay in between. The CDR3 here is CASTGSRPGELFF. In nucleotides, the CDR3 is TGTGCCAGCACGGGTTCGAGGCCCGGGGAGCTGTTTTTT.

The chain joins TRBV7-8 to TRBJ2-7; tentative D call: TRBD1 (5 bases). The CDR3 spans 14 residues. V was cut by 5 bases and J by 0 bases, with 11 bases left in between. Germline loops: CDR1 SGHVS, CDR2 FQNEAQ. Here the CDR3 DNA reads TGTGCCAGCAGCCGAGACAGCTACTCCTACGAGCAGTACTTC. The encoded protein is CASSRDSYSYEQYF.

The V and J genes are TRBV6-5 and TRBJ1-1; D gene ambiguous. Deletions cut 2 bases from V and 10 bases from J, with 11 bases between. Germline V gene sequence: CDR1 MNHEY, CDR2 SVGAGI. The CDR3 is 12 amino acids. For the CDR3, the DNA is TGTGCCAGCAGTTACGGTGAGGGAGGAGCTTTCTTT. This codes for CASSYGEGGAFF.

J is TRBJ1-6 and V is TRBV5-1, with 7 bases lining up with TRBD1. This CDR3 has 16 residues. CDR1 and CDR2 from the germline V gene are SGHRS and YFSETQ. V lost 5 bases and J lost 7; bases outside the gene matches: 12. The CDR3 DNA reads TGCGCCAGCAGTCTAGACAGACAGGGCGCCAATTCACCCCTCCACTTT. Residues: CASSLDRQGANSPLHF.

The V and J genes are TRBV7-3 and TRBJ2-3, with D possibly being TRBD2 (6 bases). CDR3 length: 14 amino acids. V lost 2 bases and J lost 2, with 8 bases in between. Per the germline V gene, CDR1 is SGHTA and CDR2 is FQGTGA. CDR3: CASSLGTSTDTQYF. In DNA, the CDR3 is TGTGCCAGCAGCTTAGGGACTTCCACAGATACGCAGTATTTT.

The chain links TRBV5-1 to TRBJ2-1; no definite D call. The CDR3 runs to 15 residues. V was cut by 1 base and J by 5 bases, with 13 bases left in between. Germline V gives CDR1 SGHRS, CDR2 YFSETQ. The CDR3 DNA is TGCGCCAGCAGCTTGTACAATCGACCACACAATGAGCAGTTCTTC. Amino acids: CASSLYNRPHNEQFF.

The chain joins TRBV19 to TRBJ1-5, with D hard to call. CDR1 is LNHDA, CDR2 SQIVND, per germline (reference sequence). V lost 2 bases, J lost 6 bases, and 11 bases lay in between. The CDR3 is 14 amino acids. For the CDR3, the DNA is TGTGCCAGTAGTATAAGTTCCGACGGTCAGCCCCAGCATTTT. It translates to CASSISSDGQPQHF.

The chain is built from TRBV5-6 and TRBJ1-1, with D hard to call. The germline gives CDR1 SGHDT, CDR2 YYEEEE. The V gene lost 0 bases and the J gene lost 1 base, with 10 bases spanning the gap. This CDR3 region has 15 residues. CDR3 protein: CASSLAGWGNTEAFF. The CDR3 coding sequence is TGTGCCAGCAGCTTGGCGGGGTGGGGGAACACTGAAGCTTTCTTT.